These 2 T cell receptor beta chains originate from one sample sequenced in a study of blood T cell repertoires in COVID-19. Profiled with immunoSEQ multiplex PCR; TCRdb holds only in-frame clones, not every one. The table includes about 13,000 clones, roughly 89% detected once. Specimen: peripheral blood. These receptors were obtained from a human donor with active COVID-19. The donor label of this sample is uncertain.

This chain links TRBV5-1 with TRBJ2-2; D is unresolved. CDR1 is SGHRS and CDR2 is YFSETQ in the germline V gene. V was pared by 4 bases and J by 6 bases, with 13 bases between. The CDR3 sequence is 14 residues long. In DNA, the CDR3 is TGCGCCAGCAGCCCCATGGTTGGAGCCGGGGAGCTGTTTTTT. It codes for CASSPMVGAGELFF.

The J gene is TRBJ2-1, the V gene TRBV24-1, with 15 nucleotides matching TRBD2. The V gene's germline CDR1 is KGHDR and CDR2 SFDVKD. The CDR3 contains 15 residues. The V gene end was trimmed by 2 bases and the J gene end by 14 bases; junction bases not matched to a gene: 6. CDR3 coding DNA: TGTGCCACCAGTGATTCCGGACTAGCGGGGGGGGAGGAGTTCTTC. Amino acids: CATSDSGLAGGEEFF.